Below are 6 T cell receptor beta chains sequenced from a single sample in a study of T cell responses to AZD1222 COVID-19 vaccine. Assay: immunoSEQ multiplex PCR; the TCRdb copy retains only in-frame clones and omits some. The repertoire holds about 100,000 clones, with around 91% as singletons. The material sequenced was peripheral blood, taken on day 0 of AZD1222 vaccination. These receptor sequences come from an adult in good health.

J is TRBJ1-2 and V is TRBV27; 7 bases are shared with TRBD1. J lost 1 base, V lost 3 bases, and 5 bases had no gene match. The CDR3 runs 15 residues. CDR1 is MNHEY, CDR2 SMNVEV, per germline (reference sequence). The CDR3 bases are TGTGCCAGCAGTTTGAGACAGGGAGGTAACTATGGCTACACCTTC. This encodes CASSLRQGGNYGYTF.

CDR3 DNA sequence: TGTGCCAGCAGCGTAGACGGGGGCGGGGCTGAAGCTTTCTTT. This encodes CASSVDGGGAEAFF. This chain joins TRBV9 and TRBJ1-1, with a possible D match to TRBD1 (6 bases). Germline V gives CDR1 SGDLS, CDR2 YYNGEE. Trimming shortened V by 0 bases and J by 6 bases, and 12 bases separated the two germline ends. This CDR3 has 14 amino acids.

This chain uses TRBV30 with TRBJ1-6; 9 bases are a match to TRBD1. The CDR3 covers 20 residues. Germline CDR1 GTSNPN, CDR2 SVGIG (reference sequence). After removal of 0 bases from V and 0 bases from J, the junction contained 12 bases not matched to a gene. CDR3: CAWSVTAGTGSSSYNSPLHF. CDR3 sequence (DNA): TGTGCCTGGAGTGTGACCGCCGGGACAGGGTCGAGCTCCTATAATTCACCCCTCCACTTT.

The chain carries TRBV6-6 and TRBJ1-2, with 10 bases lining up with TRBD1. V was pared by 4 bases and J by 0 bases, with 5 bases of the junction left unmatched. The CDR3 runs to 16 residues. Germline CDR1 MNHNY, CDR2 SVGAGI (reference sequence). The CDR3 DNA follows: TGTGCCAGCAGTTCGGACAGGGGGTTAGCTAACTATGGCTACACCTTC. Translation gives CASSSDRGLANYGYTF.

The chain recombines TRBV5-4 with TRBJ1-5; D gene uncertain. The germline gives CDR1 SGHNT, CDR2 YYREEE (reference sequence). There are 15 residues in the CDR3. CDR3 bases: TGTGTCACCCTGCGTCGAAAGGAGTGCAATCAGCCCCAGCATTTT. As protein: CVTLRRKECNQPQHF.

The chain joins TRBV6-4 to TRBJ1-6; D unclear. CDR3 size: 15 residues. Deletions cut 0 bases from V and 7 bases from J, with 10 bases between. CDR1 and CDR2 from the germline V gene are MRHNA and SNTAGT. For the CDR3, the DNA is TGTGCCAGCAGTGACTCAGGGTTAGGGAATTCACCCCTCCACTTT. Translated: CASSDSGLGNSPLHF.